The present T cell receptor (beta chain) was sequenced within a study of blood T cell repertoires in COVID-19. As for the study in general: The United States, Italy and Spain supplied acute and convalescent COVID-19 samples.

Regarding this clone: The same CDR3 also results from other DNA sequences found in this sample.

Trimming took 5 bases from V and 5 from J; bases not matched to a gene: 1. CDR1 is MGHDK, CDR2 SYGVNS, per germline. The CDR3 has 14 amino acids. Per the original data handling: How many nucleated cells were present was estimated from reference gene primer amplification. Clones were read by immunoSEQ multiplex PCR, and TCRdb kept only the in-frame ones, dropping some. Clone size and V and J calls were adopted from that table, with D and trimming inferred from the DNA. Of 120,000 to 150,000 clones in the sample, roughly 89% were seen once. Material for sequencing was peripheral blood. The receptor comes from a woman aged 50 to 60 with acute or convalescent COVID-19. The chain has TRBV25-1 and TRBJ1-4; TRBD1 matches at 11 bases. The CDR3 sequence: CASSRTGGNEKLFF. CDR3 in DNA: TGTGCCAGCAGTCGGACAGGGGGCAATGAAAAACTGTTTTTT. Full variable domain (rest looked up from reference TRBV25-1 and TRBJ1-4): EADIYQTPRYLVIGTGKKITLECSQTMGHDKMYWYQQDPGMELHLIHYSYGVNSTEKGDLSSESTVSRIRTEHFPLTLESARPSHTSQYLCASSRTGGNEKLFFGSGTQLSVL.